The subject of this entry is one T cell receptor (beta chain). This entry belongs to a study of CD8+ T cells in alopecia areata. RNA extraction was followed by reverse transcription into cDNA, which acted as the sequencing template. TCRdb's copy holds only in-frame clones and misses some; the assay was immunoSEQ multiplex PCR. The sample contains over 120,000 clones, 40% to 65% of which appear only once. V shed 0 bases and J shed 6 bases, with 17 bases lying between them. The CDR3 is 15 residues long. Germline values: CDR1 GTSNPN, CDR2 SVGIG (reference sequence). The sequenced sample was CD4+ T cells sorted from blood, obtained at week 0. The TCR was taken from a human donor with alopecia areata. The chain has TRBV30 and TRBJ1-2; D gene ambiguous. The CDR3 spells CAWSVGRIYSDGYTF. As DNA, the CDR3 is TGTGCCTGGAGTGTAGGACGGATCTATTCAGATGGCTACACCTTC.